This TCR beta chain was sequenced for a study of radiation and T cells in renal cell carcinoma. The overall study: Nephrectomy followed 15 Gy stereotactic body radiation by 4 weeks. Broader study findings: Pretreatment tumor biopsies were lacking, so baseline clonotypes are unknown.

Concerning this clone: Its antigen is currently unknown.

The time point is: baseline pretreatment blood. This sample's treatment: 15 Gy SBRT to primary tumor, nephrectomy 4 weeks later. Serial blood draws occurred at baseline and 2 and 4 weeks post-SBRT. The protocol was immunoSEQ multiplex PCR, while the TCRdb copy is restricted to in-frame clones and leaves out a portion. The sample consists of 100,000 or so clones, about 88% of them appearing once. Looked up from germline, CDR1 is SGHDN and CDR2 is FVKESK. The V gene end was trimmed by 1 base and the J gene end by 5 bases; junction bases not matched to a gene: 2. This CDR3 has 14 amino acids. The V and J genes are TRBV14 and TRBJ1-2; 9 bases are a match to TRBD1. This material consisted of blood, taken from a patient whose treatment included radiotherapy and nephrectomy. The clonotype originates from a man aged 50-59 years with renal cell carcinoma. CDR3 residues: CASSQVGTGYGYTF. CDR3 bases: TGTGCCAGCAGCCAAGTCGGGACAGGGTATGGCTACACCTTC.